The 25 T cell receptor beta chains presented below share a single source sample, sequenced in a study of blood T cell repertoires in COVID-19. Sequenced by immunoSEQ multiplex PCR; TCRdb stores in-frame clones only, minus some. The table records approximately 400,000 clones, more than 75% of them present only once. The sample was PBMCs or T cells enriched from blood (not recorded which). These receptors were collected from a man aged 30-40 years who had recovered from COVID-19.

The chain combines TRBV5-1 with TRBJ1-2, with 9 bases identical to TRBD1. Germline V CDR1 and CDR2: SGHRS, YFSETQ. CDR3 length: 17 amino acids. Losses at the gene ends were 3 bases for V and 3 bases for J; bases not matched to a gene: 12. CDR3 coding DNA: TGCGCCAGCAGCTGGAATTGGGGACAGGGATTTGACTATGGCTACACCTTC. Translated: CASSWNWGQGFDYGYTF.

This chain joins TRBV6-5 and TRBJ2-7; D might be TRBD2 (6 bases). V was pared by 1 base and J by 0 bases, with 10 bases between. This CDR3 has 15 residues. The germline CDR1 and CDR2 sequences are MNHEY and SVGAGI. The CDR3 protein is CASSYFDGSSYEQYF. The CDR3, as DNA: TGTGCCAGCAGTTACTTCGACGGGAGCTCCTACGAGCAGTACTTC.

The V and J genes are TRBV4-1 and TRBJ2-5; 7 bases match TRBD2. CDR3 length equals 14 residues. CDR1 MGHRA and CDR2 YSYEKL come from the germline V gene. V lost 4 bases and J lost 2; bases outside the gene matches: 4. The CDR3 sequence: CASSRGLDQETQYF. As DNA, the CDR3 is TGCGCCAGCAGCCGAGGACTAGATCAAGAGACCCAGTACTTC.

The V call is TRBV11-2, the J call TRBJ1-2, with D maybe TRBD1 (5 bases). CDR1 is SGHAT and CDR2 is FQNNGV in the germline V gene. The CDR3 consists of 14 residues. V lost 7 bases to trimming and J lost 6 bases, with 18 bases between them. CDR3 in amino acids: CASNLGLTAHGYTF. The CDR3 bases are TGTGCCAGCAACCTAGGGTTGACAGCGCATGGCTACACCTTC. Filled out from reference TRBV11-2 and TRBJ1-2, the complete variable domain reads EAGVAQSPRYKIIEKRQSVAFWCNPISGHATLYWYQQILGQGPKLLIQFQNNGVVDDSQLPKDRFSAERLKGVDSTLKIQPAKLEDSAVYLCASNLGLTAHGYTFGSGTRLTVV.

The rearrangement joins TRBV7-9 to TRBJ2-3, with D perhaps TRBD2 (5 bases). CDR3 size: 13 residues. V lost 3 bases, J lost 2 bases, and 6 bases lay in between. Germline CDR1 is SEHNR and CDR2 is FQNEAQ (reference sequence). The CDR3 protein is CASSLDSTDTQYF. CDR3 DNA: TGTGCCAGCAGCTTGGACTCCACAGATACGCAGTATTTT.

The chain carries TRBV30 and TRBJ1-1; D not resolved. This CDR3 is 13 amino acids long. The germline CDR1 and CDR2 sequences are GTSNPN and SVGIG (reference sequence). The V and J ends lost 4 bases and 0 bases respectively, with 9 bases between them. The CDR3 sequence is CAWIVEVNTEAFF. The CDR3 DNA sequence: TGTGCCTGGATAGTTGAAGTGAACACTGAAGCTTTCTTT.

The rearrangement joins TRBV2 to TRBJ1-4; D unresolved. V was pared by 6 bases and J by 0 bases, with 11 bases between. Germline loops: CDR1 SNHLY, CDR2 FYNNEI. The length of the CDR3 is 15 residues. The CDR3 nucleotides are TGTGCCAGCAGACCCAATCCTACAACTAATGAAAAACTGTTTTTT. Protein sequence: CASRPNPTTNEKLFF.

This clone is a singleton in its sample. The chain combines TRBV19 with TRBJ1-2; D not certain. Trimming removed 1 base from V and 4 bases from J, with 10 bases in between. Germline V CDR1 and CDR2: LNHDA, SQIVND (reference sequence). This CDR3 is built from 14 residues. The CDR3 DNA is TGTGCCAGTAGTATAGTCTCAGAATCCTATGGCTACACCTTC. Translation: CASSIVSESYGYTF.

V usage is TRBV19 and J usage is TRBJ1-2; D is unclear. V lost 6 bases and J 4 bases, leaving 6 bases between the germline ends. Germline lookup yields CDR1 LNHDA and CDR2 SQIVND (reference sequence). The CDR3 runs to 11 residues. The CDR3 reads CASSVGYGYTF. The CDR3 region has the DNA TGTGCCAGTAGCGTCGGCTATGGCTACACCTTC.

The chain is built from TRBV6-5 and TRBJ2-2; D unclear. The CDR3 is 13 amino acids. Trimming shortened V by 6 bases and J by 2 bases, and 7 bases separated the two germline ends. From germline, CDR1 is MNHEY and CDR2 SVGAGI. Here the CDR3 DNA reads TGTGCCAGCAGCCCAACTAACACCGGGGAGCTGTTTTTT. Translation gives CASSPTNTGELFF.

The V and J genes are TRBV27 and TRBJ2-1; the match to TRBD1 covers 10 bases. Germline V gene data show CDR1 as MNHEY and CDR2 as SMNVEV (reference sequence). This CDR3 contains 16 residues. V trimming: 5 bases; J trimming: 8 bases; junction bases outside the gene matches: 12. The chain's CDR3 is CASSPAQLGTGDEQFF. The CDR3 DNA is TGTGCCAGCAGTCCCGCTCAACTAGGGACAGGGGATGAGCAGTTCTTC.

This chain joins TRBV29-1 and TRBJ1-1, with 11 bases lining up with TRBD1. Germline loops: CDR1 SQVTM, CDR2 ANQGSEA. The ends lost 7 bases at V and 6 bases at J; junction bases unmatched: 7. The length of the CDR3 is 13 residues. The CDR3 sequence: CSGSDRGRAEAFF. DNA for the CDR3: TGCAGCGGATCGGACAGGGGGCGAGCTGAAGCTTTCTTT.

This clone was found a few times. The chain links TRBV6-5 to TRBJ1-2, with D unclear. Germline lookup yields CDR1 MNHEY and CDR2 SVGAGI. Trimming cost V 8 bases and J 4 bases, with 17 bases left between them. The CDR3 has 14 amino acids. CDR3 bases: TGTGCCAGCGATGACGAAGGAGGGTTCTATGGCTACACCTTC. Translated: CASDDEGGFYGYTF.

This clone was seen a handful of times. The rearrangement uses TRBV29-1 and TRBJ2-7; 7 nucleotides align to TRBD1. The CDR3 is made up of 11 amino acids. The J segment lost 2 bases and the V segment lost 7 bases, leaving 2 bases of the junction unmatched. Germline lookup yields CDR1 SQVTM and CDR2 ANQGSEA. Here the CDR3 reads CSATGPYEQYF. The CDR3 DNA reads TGCAGCGCGACAGGGCCCTACGAGCAGTACTTC.

The rearrangement joins TRBV30 to TRBJ2-3; D is uncertain. The V and J ends lost 0 bases and 0 bases respectively, with 7 bases between them. The CDR3 sequence is 14 residues long. From germline, CDR1 is GTSNPN and CDR2 SVGIG (reference sequence). CDR3 region: CAWSVLHSTDTQYF. The CDR3, as DNA: TGTGCCTGGAGTGTATTACATAGCACAGATACGCAGTATTTT.

This clone was counted a single time. The rearrangement links TRBV6-1 to TRBJ1-1; D is unclear. CDR1 is MNHNS and CDR2 is SASEGT in the germline V gene. Trimming pared 2 bases from V and 5 bases from J, leaving 18 bases between. The CDR3 is made up of 16 amino acids. The CDR3 reads CASSEPPGGYNTEAFF. The CDR3 DNA sequence: TGTGCCAGCAGTGAACCCCCGGGAGGGTATAATACTGAAGCTTTCTTT.

The chain combines TRBV2 with TRBJ1-5; no clear D gene. Deletions cut 5 bases from V and 1 base from J, with 6 bases between. The germline V gene has CDR1 SNHLY and CDR2 FYNNEI. This CDR3 contains 13 residues. CDR3 residues: CASSLQSNQPQHF. The CDR3 region has the DNA TGTGCCAGCAGTCTGCAGAGCAATCAGCCCCAGCATTTT.

CDR3 DNA: TGTGCCACTTGCCTAGCGGGGGGGCGGAATGAGCAGTTCTTC. Protein: CATCLAGGRNEQFF. The chain uses TRBV10-3 and TRBJ2-1; 12 bases agree with TRBD2. The CDR3 totals 14 residues. Germline V gives CDR1 ENHRY, CDR2 SYGVKD. V lost 10 bases, J lost 7 bases, and 8 bases stayed unmatched.

The chain employs TRBV11-3 and TRBJ1-1; D is uncertain. This CDR3 comprises 14 residues. The germline V gene has CDR1 SGHNT and CDR2 YENEEA. V was cut by 5 bases and J by 5 bases, with 15 bases left in between. The CDR3: CASSPQGWETEAFF. The CDR3 nucleotides read TGTGCCAGCAGCCCCCAAGGGTGGGAGACTGAAGCTTTCTTT.

This clone was seen only a few times. The chain employs TRBV3-1 (or the pseudogene TRBV3-2) and TRBJ1-4, with D maybe TRBD1 (5 bases). This CDR3 comprises 16 residues. V lost 4 bases and J lost 4, with 16 bases in between. CDR1 and CDR2 from the germline V gene are LGHDT and YNNKEL (reference sequence). The CDR3 here is CASSRIGVYGNEKLFF. The CDR3 DNA reads TGTGCCAGCAGCCGGATAGGGGTTTATGGTAATGAAAAACTGTTTTTT.

This rearrangement joins TRBV10-3 to TRBJ1-3; 7 bases are a match to TRBD1. This CDR3 is 15 amino acids long. The germline gives CDR1 ENHRY, CDR2 SYGVKD. V dropped 5 bases and J dropped 1; count of bases not matched to a gene: 5. DNA for the CDR3: TGTGCCATCAGTACACCGACAGGGTCTGGAAACACCATATATTTT. Translated: CAISTPTGSGNTIYF.

The chain employs TRBV28 and TRBJ1-1; a weak D match, TRBD1 (5 bases). Per the germline V gene, CDR1 is MDHEN and CDR2 is SYDVKM. Between the trimmed V and J ends, which lost 4 bases and 1 base, there was a span of 10 bases. The CDR3 loop spans 14 amino acids. The CDR3 bases are TGTGCCAGCAGTTCGGGGGGTAGGAACACTGAAGCTTTCTTT. As protein: CASSSGGRNTEAFF.

The chain uses TRBV2 and TRBJ2-7, with 9 bases identical to TRBD1. V was pared by 8 bases and J by 2 bases, with 4 bases of the junction left unmatched. Looked up from germline, CDR1 is SNHLY and CDR2 is FYNNEI. The CDR3 totals 13 residues. The CDR3 is CASGQGSPYEQYF. CDR3 bases: TGTGCCAGCGGACAGGGGTCCCCCTACGAGCAGTACTTC.

This clone came up a few times. The rearrangement joins TRBV19 to TRBJ1-1; D remains unclear. Trimming took 3 bases from V and 0 from J, leaving 11 bases between them. Germline V gene lookup returns CDR1 LNHDA and CDR2 SQIVND (reference sequence). This CDR3 contains 15 residues. In DNA form, the CDR3 reads TGTGCCAGTAGTATGAATGCAGACTTGAACACTGAAGCTTTCTTT. It specifies CASSMNADLNTEAFF.

This chain uses TRBV6-2 or TRBV6-3 with TRBJ2-1; 7 bases map to TRBD1. CDR1 and CDR2 from the germline V gene are MNHEY and SVGEGT. This CDR3 is 15 amino acids long. V shed 1 base, J shed 7 bases, and the junction held 7 bases outside the gene matches. The CDR3 sequence is CASSYWDSLGNEQFF. The CDR3 DNA reads TGTGCCAGCAGTTACTGGGACAGCCTTGGTAATGAGCAGTTCTTC.